One sample yielded the 20 T cell receptor beta chains listed below, sequenced in a study of blood T cell repertoires in COVID-19. The data were produced by immunoSEQ multiplex PCR, yet TCRdb's version contains in-frame clones alone and is incomplete. Among some 99,000 clones listed, approximately 87% were seen once. Input material: peripheral blood. Receptors originate from a woman in her sixties or seventies with acute or convalescent COVID-19.

This chain joins TRBV5-4 and TRBJ2-2, with 8 bases that match TRBD2. J lost 1 base, V lost 1 base, and 3 bases had no gene match. Looked up from germline, CDR1 is SGHNT and CDR2 is YYREEE (reference sequence). This CDR3 is 16 amino acids long. Here the CDR3 reads CASSLLAGRNTGELFF. The CDR3 DNA reads TGTGCCAGCAGCTTGTTAGCGGGAAGGAACACCGGGGAGCTGTTTTTT.

This rearrangement joins TRBV18 to TRBJ2-5; maybe TRBD1 (6 bases). V was cut by 4 bases and J by 3 bases, with 9 bases left in between. The length of the CDR3 is 13 residues. The germline CDR1 and CDR2 sequences are KGHSH and LQKENI. In DNA, the CDR3 is TGTGCCAGCTCACGGGACAAGAAAGAGACCCAGTACTTC. Protein sequence: CASSRDKKETQYF.

For the CDR3, the DNA is TGTGCCAGCAGCTTAGGTAGTGAGAGCACTGAAGCTTTCTTT. Translated: CASSLGSESTEAFF. This chain links TRBV11-3 with TRBJ1-1; D is undetermined. The CDR3 extends over 14 amino acids. In germline, CDR1 is SGHNT, CDR2 YENEEA. V lost 1 base to trimming and J lost 4 bases, with 10 bases between them. Based on the CDR3 plus reference TRBV11-3 and TRBJ1-1, the full variable domain is EAGVVQSPRYKIIEKKQPVAFWCNPISGHNTLYWYLQNLGQGPELLIRYENEEAVDDSQLPKDRFSAERLKGVDSTLKIQPAELGDSAVYLCASSLGSESTEAFFGQGTRLTVV.

The rearrangement uses TRBV28 and TRBJ1-2, with 7 bases lining up with TRBD1. The V and J ends lost 4 bases and 4 bases, in that order; junction bases with no gene match: 15. CDR1 and CDR2 (germline): MDHEN, SYDVKM. The CDR3 loop spans 17 amino acids. The CDR3 region has the DNA TGTGCCAGCAGTTCCCCGGGAACAGGGGCTGTCCTCTATGGCTACACCTTC. It encodes CASSSPGTGAVLYGYTF.

The V gene is TRBV7-9, the J gene TRBJ1-2; 8 bases match TRBD1. This CDR3 contains 13 residues. CDR1 and CDR2 from the germline V gene are SEHNR and FQNEAQ (reference sequence). V lost 2 bases, J lost 6 bases, and 2 bases stayed unmatched. The CDR3 DNA is TGTGCCAGCAGCTTATCAGGGGGCGATGGCTACACCTTC. This encodes CASSLSGGDGYTF.

The chain links TRBV30 to TRBJ1-2; the D is unclear. The CDR3 contains 14 residues. V was trimmed by 2 bases and J by 8 bases, leaving 18 bases between them. Germline V lookup: CDR1 GTSNPN, CDR2 SVGIG (reference sequence). CDR3 DNA sequence: TGTGCCTGGAGTCCGGGAGGTATGGCAGAGGGCTACACCTTC. Its translation is CAWSPGGMAEGYTF.

The chain couples TRBV2 to TRBJ2-7, with a tentative D call TRBD1 (5 bases). V was trimmed by 7 bases and J by 3 bases, leaving 7 bases between them. Germline V lookup: CDR1 SNHLY, CDR2 FYNNEI. This CDR3 spans 11 amino acids. CDR3 loop: CASTGYYEQYF. The CDR3 DNA sequence: TGTGCCAGCACAGGGTACTACGAGCAGTACTTC.

The chain joins TRBV30 to TRBJ1-3; TRBD1 agrees at 9 bases. Unmatched junction bases numbered 11, after V lost 5 bases and J lost 0 bases. Germline V lookup: CDR1 GTSNPN, CDR2 SVGIG (reference sequence). This CDR3 region has 17 residues. The CDR3 here is CAWDRGLTPDSGNTIYF. In DNA, the CDR3 is TGTGCCTGGGACAGGGGGTTAACACCCGACTCTGGAAACACCATATATTTT.

V usage is TRBV7-9 and J usage is TRBJ1-1; tentatively, D is TRBD1 (5 bases). Per germline, CDR1 SEHNR and CDR2 FQNEAQ (reference sequence). V was cut by 5 bases and J by 6 bases, with 16 bases left in between. The CDR3 consists of 14 residues. CDR3 coding DNA: TGTGCCAGCAGCATAGGGGCAGGGTCCCCTGAAGCTTTCTTT. Amino acids: CASSIGAGSPEAFF. Combining the CDR3 with reference TRBV7-9 and TRBJ1-1 gives the whole variable domain DTGVSQNPRHKITKRGQNVTFRCDPISEHNRLYWYRQTLGQGPEFLTYFQNEAQLEKSRLLSDRFSAERPKGSFSTLEIQRTEQGDSAMYLCASSIGAGSPEAFFGQGTRLTVV.

The chain uses TRBV29-1 and TRBJ1-3; TRBD1 is a possible D gene (5 bases). Trimming removed 3 bases from V and 4 bases from J, with 7 bases in between. The CDR3 has 12 residues. The V gene's germline CDR1 is SQVTM and CDR2 ANQGSEA. CDR3 in amino acids: CSVETVGNTIYF. CDR3 nucleotide sequence: TGCAGCGTTGAGACAGTAGGAAACACCATATATTTT.

J is TRBJ2-2 and V is TRBV5-1; 9 bases match TRBD1. The CDR3 totals 15 residues. The V gene end was trimmed by 2 bases and the J gene end by 3 bases; junction bases not matched to a gene: 2. Per germline, CDR1 SGHRS and CDR2 YFSETQ. The CDR3 DNA reads TGCGCCAGCAGCTTAGGGACAGGGTACACCGGGGAGCTGTTTTTT. It translates to CASSLGTGYTGELFF.

This chain joins TRBV7-9 and TRBJ2-5, with D possibly being TRBD1 (5 bases). The CDR3 length is 15 residues. V lost 1 base, J lost 5 bases, and 14 bases lay in between. The V gene's germline CDR1 is SEHNR and CDR2 FQNEAQ (reference sequence). The CDR3 here is CASSLGDSSGETQYF. Written as DNA, the CDR3 is TGTGCCAGCAGCTTAGGAGACAGCTCCGGGGAGACCCAGTACTTC.

The V call is TRBV28, the J call TRBJ1-2, with D perhaps matching TRBD1 (6 bases). The CDR3 is 13 amino acids. The germline gives CDR1 MDHEN, CDR2 SYDVKM. V shed 6 bases and J shed 4 bases, with 12 bases lying between them. As DNA, the CDR3 is TGTGCCAGCAGAAACAGGGAAAGCTATGGCTACACCTTC. Residues: CASRNRESYGYTF.

This chain connects TRBV18 to TRBJ2-1, with 7 bases aligning to TRBD2. V was pared by 0 bases and J by 6 bases, with 8 bases of the junction left unmatched. The CDR3 is made up of 16 amino acids. Germline CDR1 reads KGHSH; CDR2 reads LQKENI. The CDR3, as DNA: TGTGCCAGCTCACCACCGGGAAGCGGGAAGGGCAATGAGCAGTTCTTC. Translation gives CASSPPGSGKGNEQFF.

This chain joins TRBV28 and TRBJ1-2, with D possibly TRBD1 on 6 matching bases. This CDR3 region has 11 residues. CDR1 is MDHEN and CDR2 is SYDVKM in the germline V gene. The germline V and J ends were trimmed by 5 bases and 11 bases, with 12 bases remaining between them. CDR3 amino acids: CASSITGRYTF. The CDR3 DNA reads TGTGCCAGCAGTATAACAGGGAGATACACCTTC.

The chain links TRBV18 to TRBJ2-7; D not resolved. CDR3 length: 12 amino acids. Trimming took off 4 bases at V and 2 bases at J, with 6 bases between the two ends. Germline values: CDR1 KGHSH, CDR2 LQKENI. This CDR3 is CASSLQTYEQYF. The DNA for the CDR3 is TGTGCCAGCTCACTCCAAACCTACGAGCAGTACTTC.

By share, this clone ranks as medium-sized. The genes are TRBV2 and TRBJ1-2; possible D gene TRBD1, 5 bases. This CDR3 spans 13 amino acids. Germline lookup yields CDR1 SNHLY and CDR2 FYNNEI. The V gene lost 4 bases and the J gene lost 6 bases, with 12 bases spanning the gap. The CDR3 DNA reads as TGTGCCAGCAGTGGGACGGGCAGGGATGGCTACACCTTC. This translates into CASSGTGRDGYTF.

The CDR3 region is CASSLAMAGGSGNTIYF. CDR3 nucleotide sequence: TGCGCCAGCAGCTTGGCCATGGCAGGGGGATCTGGAAACACCATATATTTT. The rearrangement joins TRBV5-1 to TRBJ1-3, with 7 bases matching TRBD1. Trimming at V came to 0 bases and at J to 1 base, leaving 7 bases not matched to a gene. The CDR3 extends over 17 amino acids. Germline-derived CDR1 and CDR2 are SGHRS and YFSETQ.

The rearrangement links TRBV5-1 to TRBJ2-2; D gene unclear. CDR1 SGHRS and CDR2 YFSETQ come from the germline V gene. Between the trimmed V and J ends, which lost 2 bases and 7 bases, there was a span of 12 bases. CDR3 length: 14 residues. The CDR3 DNA is TGCGCCAGCAGCTTAAACCTCCTCGGCGGGGAGCTGTTTTTT. It is translated as CASSLNLLGGELFF.

This clone has a handful of counts. This chain joins TRBV10-3 and TRBJ2-7; the D gene is possibly TRBD2 (7 bases). Germline V lookup: CDR1 ENHRY, CDR2 SYGVKD. With 0 bases removed from V and 3 bases from J, the gap between germline ends came to 15 bases. The CDR3 runs 16 residues. CDR3 coding DNA: TGTGCCATCAGTGAGTCGGGGACTACAGGGCGCTACGAGCAGTACTTC. Its translation is CAISESGTTGRYEQYF.